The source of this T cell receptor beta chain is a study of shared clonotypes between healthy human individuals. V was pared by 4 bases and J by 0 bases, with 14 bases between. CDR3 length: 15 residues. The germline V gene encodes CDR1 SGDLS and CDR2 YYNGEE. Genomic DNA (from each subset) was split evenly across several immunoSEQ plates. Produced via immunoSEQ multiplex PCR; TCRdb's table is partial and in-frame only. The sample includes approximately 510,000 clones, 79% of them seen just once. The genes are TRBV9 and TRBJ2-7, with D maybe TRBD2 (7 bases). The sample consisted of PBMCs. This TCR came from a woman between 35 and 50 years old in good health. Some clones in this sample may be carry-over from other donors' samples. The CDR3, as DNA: TGTGCCAGCAGCCCCCGGGGGGCGGCCTCCTACGAGCAGTACTTC. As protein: CASSPRGAASYEQYF.